These 4 T cell receptor beta chains were all obtained from the same sample, sequenced in a study of blood T cell repertoires in COVID-19. Data came from immunoSEQ multiplex PCR; TCRdb stores just in-frame clones and leaves some out. The sample includes 250,000 to 350,000 clones, 75% to 90% of them seen just once. Source material: PBMCs or T cells enriched from blood (not recorded which). All receptors derive from a woman between 18 and 29 years old who had recovered from COVID-19.

The CDR3 reads CASSHLRDRNYEQYF. The CDR3 region has the DNA TGTGCCAGCAGCCACCTCCGGGACAGGAACTACGAGCAGTACTTC. The chain couples TRBV6-5 to TRBJ2-7; TRBD1 agrees at 8 bases. Trimming removed 6 bases from V and 3 bases from J; junction bases left unmatched: 10. CDR3 length: 15 amino acids. The germline V gene encodes CDR1 MNHEY and CDR2 SVGAGI.

The chain couples TRBV5-4 to TRBJ1-2, with a possible D match to TRBD1 (6 bases). Trimming cost V 0 bases and J 8 bases, with 14 bases left between them. CDR3 size: 14 residues. Germline-derived CDR1 and CDR2 are SGHNT and YYREEE (reference sequence). CDR3 in amino acids: CASSLDRVVEGYTF. DNA for the CDR3: TGTGCCAGCAGCTTGGACAGGGTTGTTGAAGGCTACACCTTC.

This clone has just a few counts. The chain carries TRBV6-5 and TRBJ1-1; no clear D gene. The CDR3 contains 11 residues. Trimming pared 10 bases from V and 8 bases from J, leaving 14 bases between. From germline, CDR1 is MNHEY and CDR2 SVGAGI. The CDR3, as DNA: TGTGCCATCTTCTCGGCGGGGGAAGCTTTCTTT. It is translated as CAIFSAGEAFF.

This clone was observed once. It is likely a read error, because the conserved phenylalanine at the end of the CDR3 is missing. The limits of the CDR3 on the DNA are not certain, so only TCRdb's listed CDR3 is given. The V and J genes are TRBV29-1 and TRBJ1-2. Germline assignment: CDR1 SQVTM and CDR2 ANQGSEA. 10 amino acids form the CDR3, both terminal residues included. CDR3 sequence: CSVASSSLYL.